Presented here are 20 T cell receptor beta chains from one specimen sequenced in a study of T cell repertoires in ileal Crohn's disease (dated by TCRdb to the late 2010s). The library was made by the immunoSEQ multiplex PCR assay. TCRdb limited this immuneACCESS table to in-frame rearrangements with V and J called. A share of clones is missing; checked studies link under half to unresolved V genes, and the rest is unexplained. The sample has 9,500 to 15,000 clones on record, around 77% of them singletons. Roughly 4.3% of the sample rests with the top ten. Sequenced sample: ileal tissue. These receptors all come from an adult with Crohn's disease.

The chain links TRBV5-8 to TRBJ1-5; D not resolved. In germline, CDR1 is SGHTS, CDR2 YDEGEE. Trimming took 2 bases from V and 6 from J, leaving 18 bases between them. The CDR3 is 16 amino acids. The CDR3 bases are TGTGCCAGCAGCTTCCGGACTTCTTCATCGGCTCAGCCCCAGCATTTT. This gives the protein CASSFRTSSSAQPQHF.

V usage is TRBV11-3 and J usage is TRBJ2-7; 7 bases line up with TRBD1. Germline CDR1 is SGHNT and CDR2 is YENEEA. CDR3 length: 11 amino acids. Unmatched junction bases numbered 8, after V lost 8 bases and J lost 10 bases. CDR3 residues: CASGYQGEQYF. CDR3 coding DNA: TGTGCCAGCGGATACCAGGGGGAACAGTACTTC.

This sequence joins TRBV6-5 and TRBJ1-2, with D possibly matching TRBD1 (5 bases). Between the trimmed V and J ends, which lost 8 bases and 3 bases, there was a span of 13 bases. Germline assignment: CDR1 MNHEY and CDR2 SVGAGI. This CDR3 contains 13 residues. CDR3 sequence: CASSPGTHYGYTF. Written as DNA, the CDR3 is TGTGCCAGCTCCCCTGGGACTCACTATGGCTACACCTTC.

The rearrangement links TRBV29-1 to TRBJ2-2; D is ambiguous. The germline V gene has CDR1 SQVTM and CDR2 ANQGSEA. This CDR3 contains 13 residues. V was trimmed by 7 bases and J by 2 bases, leaving 11 bases between them. The CDR3 nucleotides read TGCAGCGGTCAGGTTTTAAACACCGGGGAGCTGTTTTTT. The encoded protein is CSGQVLNTGELFF.

This clone is classed as medium-sized. The gene calls are TRBV10-3 and TRBJ2-2; weak D call: TRBD2 (5 bases). Germline V gene lookup returns CDR1 ENHRY and CDR2 SYGVKD. This CDR3 has 14 amino acids. V gave up 6 bases and J gave up 5 bases, with 13 bases separating them. CDR3 protein: CAIRFQSGTGELFF. CDR3 nucleotide sequence: TGTGCCATCAGATTCCAATCGGGGACCGGGGAGCTGTTTTTT.

The V call is TRBV6-6, the J call TRBJ1-1; D is undetermined. CDR1 is MNHNY and CDR2 is SVGAGI in the germline V gene (reference sequence). This CDR3 has 14 residues. The V end was cut by 6 bases, the J end by 3 bases, with 14 bases between. The CDR3: CASRFSEVYTEAFF. CDR3 in DNA: TGTGCCAGCAGGTTCTCAGAAGTTTACACTGAAGCTTTCTTT.

The rearrangement uses TRBV5-1 and TRBJ1-2, with TRBD1 matching 8 bases. This CDR3 is 16 amino acids long. Germline V gene data show CDR1 as SGHRS and CDR2 as YFSETQ. V shed 3 bases, J shed 7 bases, and the junction held 14 bases outside the gene matches. The CDR3 coding sequence is TGCGCCAGCAGCTCGTCGGACAGGGTCGGAATAACTGGCTACACCTTC. This sequence encodes CASSSSDRVGITGYTF.

The chain uses TRBV5-1 and TRBJ2-7, with TRBD1 matching over 9 bases. With V trimmed by 7 bases and J by 4 bases, 6 bases remained unmatched. From germline, CDR1 is SGHRS and CDR2 YFSETQ. The CDR3 sequence is 13 residues long. CDR3 in DNA: TGCGCCAGCGAAAAGGACAGGGGATACGAGCAGTACTTC. The encoded protein is CASEKDRGYEQYF.

The chain is built from TRBV2 and TRBJ2-3, with 9 bases fitting TRBD1. The CDR3 consists of 15 residues. With V trimmed by 4 bases and J by 5 bases, 7 bases remained unmatched. Germline V gene sequence: CDR1 SNHLY, CDR2 FYNNEI. CDR3 loop: CASSVGTGQGDTQYF. DNA for the CDR3: TGTGCCAGCAGTGTGGGGACAGGGCAAGGAGATACGCAGTATTTT.

The V call is TRBV27, the J call TRBJ1-4, with a tentative D call TRBD1 (6 bases). CDR1 is MNHEY and CDR2 is SMNVEV in the germline V gene (reference sequence). V was shortened by 4 bases and J by 5 bases, with 11 bases between the two germline ends. This CDR3 comprises 14 residues. The CDR3 here is CASSSAGANEKLFF. CDR3 coding DNA: TGTGCCAGCAGTTCCGCGGGGGCGAATGAAAAACTGTTTTTT.

The chain uses TRBV19 and TRBJ2-2; 7 nucleotides agree with TRBD2. The germline V gene encodes CDR1 LNHDA and CDR2 SQIVND (reference sequence). This CDR3 has 17 amino acids. The J segment lost 3 bases and the V segment lost 7 bases, leaving 14 bases of the junction unmatched. DNA for the CDR3: TGTGCCAGTATCCCCCGGGGAATGGCGGGGGACACCGGGGAGCTGTTTTTT. Its translation: CASIPRGMAGDTGELFF.

V is TRBV6-5 and J is TRBJ1-4; D remains ambiguous. The ends were cut back, 2 bases at V and 15 bases at J, with 10 bases in the middle. This CDR3 has 11 residues. Germline values: CDR1 MNHEY, CDR2 SVGAGI. CDR3 amino acids: CASSYNKMMFF. The CDR3 bases are TGTGCCAGCAGTTACAACAAAATGATGTTTTTT.

The chain is built from TRBV9 and TRBJ2-1; D gene ambiguous. Germline CDR1 reads SGDLS; CDR2 reads YYNGEE. V was shortened by 6 bases and J by 8 bases, with 12 bases between the two germline ends. This CDR3 has 12 residues. The CDR3 DNA follows: TGTGCCAGCAATCTAGTAGAGGATGAGCAGTTCTTC. The encoded protein is CASNLVEDEQFF.

CDR3 sequence (DNA): TGTGCCAGCTCACCACAGACAGACGAGGGCTACACCTTC. Translating gives CASSPQTDEGYTF. The rearrangement uses TRBV18 and TRBJ1-2; D possibly corresponds to TRBD1 (5 bases). The CDR3 sequence is 13 residues long. The V end lost 1 base, the J end lost 8 bases, and 11 bases lay between the germline ends. The V gene's germline CDR1 is KGHSH and CDR2 LQKENI. Full variable domain (rest looked up from reference TRBV18 and TRBJ1-2): NAGVMQNPRHLVRRRGQEARLRCSPMKGHSHVYWYRQLPEEGLKFMVYLQKENIIDESGMPKERFSAEFPKEGPSILRIQQVVRGDSAAYFCASSPQTDEGYTFGSGTRLTVV.

The chain carries TRBV7-9 and TRBJ2-4, with D perhaps matching TRBD1 (6 bases). Germline V gives CDR1 SEHNR, CDR2 FQNEAQ (reference sequence). There are 18 residues in the CDR3. Trimming removed 1 base from V and 0 bases from J, with 16 bases in between. The CDR3 here is CASSLGSTGNPAKNIQYF. The CDR3 DNA is TGTGCCAGCAGCTTAGGCTCTACAGGGAATCCAGCCAAAAACATTCAGTACTTC.

This clone was seen a handful of times. The chain recombines TRBV9 with TRBJ1-2; D not resolved. Germline values: CDR1 SGDLS, CDR2 YYNGEE. Deletions cut 3 bases from V and 3 bases from J, with 6 bases between. CDR3 length equals 12 residues. The chain's CDR3 is CASSGLYYGYTF. The CDR3 DNA reads as TGTGCCAGCAGCGGACTATACTATGGCTACACCTTC.

V gene TRBV5-1 combines with J gene TRBJ1-2; the match to TRBD1 covers 9 bases. Germline loops: CDR1 SGHRS, CDR2 YFSETQ. V trimming: 3 bases; J trimming: 4 bases; junction bases outside the gene matches: 10. The CDR3 spans 16 residues. In DNA form, the CDR3 reads TGCGCCAGCAGCTCCCTGGGACAGGGCGGGTCCTATGGCTACACCTTC. It yields the protein CASSSLGQGGSYGYTF.

This clone was seen only a few times. The chain couples TRBV2 to TRBJ2-7; TRBD1 is a possible D gene (5 bases). V was trimmed by 7 bases and J by 0 bases, leaving 13 bases between them. This CDR3 contains 14 residues. Germline lookup yields CDR1 SNHLY and CDR2 FYNNEI. This CDR3 reads CASKEGASSYEQYF. CDR3 nucleotides: TGTGCCAGCAAGGAAGGGGCTAGCTCCTACGAGCAGTACTTC. The variable domain in full, with the rest retrieved from reference TRBV2 and TRBJ2-7, is EPEVTQTPSHQVTQMGQEVILRCVPISNHLYFYWYRQILGQKVEFLVSFYNNEISEKSEIFDDQFSVERPDGSNFTLKIRSTKLEDSAMYFCASKEGASSYEQYFGPGTRLTVT.

The count of this clone is one. The genes are TRBV9 and TRBJ2-2; no reliable D call. V lost 4 bases and J 5 bases, leaving 12 bases between the germline ends. The CDR3 sequence is 14 residues long. Germline-derived CDR1 and CDR2 are SGDLS and YYNGEE. The CDR3 bases are TGTGCCAGCAGCCCCCATGCCGGGACCGGGGAGCTGTTTTTT. This codes for CASSPHAGTGELFF.

The gene calls are TRBV11-3 and TRBJ2-2; maybe TRBD2 (5 bases). Looked up from germline, CDR1 is SGHNT and CDR2 is YENEEA. CDR3 size: 14 residues. Between the trimmed V and J ends, which lost 5 bases and 4 bases, there was a span of 11 bases. CDR3: CASSRRGLTGELFF. The CDR3 DNA is TGTGCCAGCAGCCGACGTGGACTCACCGGGGAGCTGTTTTTT.